The TCR beta chain described here comes from a study of OX40 agonist ivuxolimab in advanced cancers. The overall study: Ivuxolimab is an agonistic anti-OX40 (CD134) antibody, and patients were treated with it. Melanoma, hepatocellular carcinoma, head and neck or renal cell cancer occurred in dose-escalation patients. Intravenous ivuxolimab at 0.01 to 10 mg/kg was given to patients every 2 weeks.

Generated by immunoSEQ multiplex PCR, the TCRdb table keeps only in-frame clones and is missing some. The sample shows 120,000 or so clones, roughly 87% of them seen only once. CDR1 MDHEN and CDR2 SYDVKM come from the germline V gene. The CDR3 loop spans 16 amino acids. Trimming removed 4 bases from V and 3 bases from J; junction bases left unmatched: 5. This TCR was sampled from an adult with an advanced solid tumor such as melanoma, head and neck, liver or kidney cancer. The source was CD4+ or CD8+ T cells sorted from blood, collected in a trial of the OX40 agonist ivuxolimab. V usage is TRBV28 and J usage is TRBJ2-1; 11 nucleotides align to TRBD2. The CDR3 DNA reads as TGTGCCAGCAGTTCCCTAGCGGGAGGCGTCTACAATGAGCAGTTCTTC. Translating it yields CASSSLAGGVYNEQFF. The full variable domain, rest sourced from reference TRBV28 and TRBJ2-1, is DVKVTQSSRYLVKRTGEKVFLECVQDMDHENMFWYRQDPGLGLRLIYFSYDVKMKEKGDIPEGYSVSREKKERFSLILESASTNQTSMYLCASSSLAGGVYNEQFFGPGTRLTVL.